This T cell receptor (beta chain) originates from a study of beta chain features in type 1 diabetes. V lost 3 bases to trimming and J lost 4 bases; unmatched junction nucleotides: 11. The CDR3 runs to 17 residues. Germline V CDR1 and CDR2: SQVTM, ANQGSEA. CD45RO/CCR7/CD25/CD127/CD95/CD27 sorting isolated CD4+ naive, central memory, regulatory and stem cell-like memory cells. Sequencing targeted expressed TCRB transcripts, as all isolated RNA had been reverse transcribed. The method was immunoSEQ multiplex PCR; TCRdb's version includes in-frame clones alone and lacks a portion of them. The sample has about 160,000 clones, under 9.5% seen once; the top ten hold 0.65%.

The chain uses TRBV29-1 and TRBJ2-1, with 11 bases lining up with TRBD2. This clonotype was obtained from a man between 18 and 29 years old in good health. Source material: central memory CD4+ T cells from blood. The CDR3 coding sequence is TGCAGCGTTGAGAGTCGGGCCGGGACTAGCGGTTACAATGAGCAGTTCTTC. Encoded protein: CSVESRAGTSGYNEQFF.